The 7 T cell receptor beta chains below were found in one sample sequenced in a study of cytomegalovirus exposure and HLA in healthy donors. PCR was performed using 60 Vbeta and 13 Jbeta primers. Sequenced by immunoSEQ multiplex PCR; TCRdb stores in-frame clones only, minus some. This repertoire comprises about 52,000 clones; its ten largest clones make up 9.5% to 12%. The sample consisted of PBMCs. The source is a woman in her 50s in good health and CMV-seropositive.

V gene TRBV6-6 combines with J gene TRBJ1-1; 9 bases match TRBD1. V lost 7 bases and J lost 5; bases outside the gene matches: 5. The CDR3 length is 13 residues. CDR1 is MNHNY, CDR2 SVGAGI, per germline (reference sequence). The CDR3 sequence is CASNLGQGTEAFF. The CDR3 DNA reads as TGTGCCAGCAACTTGGGACAGGGTACTGAAGCTTTCTTT.

About this clone: The same CDR3 can be traced to other DNA sequences in this sample. V usage is TRBV27 and J usage is TRBJ2-7; 7 nucleotides line up with TRBD2. This CDR3 spans 15 amino acids. The ends lost 3 bases at V and 0 bases at J; junction bases unmatched: 5. Germline assignment: CDR1 MNHEY and CDR2 SMNVEV (reference sequence). The CDR3 sequence: CASSLVAGSSYEQYF. For the CDR3, the DNA is TGTGCCAGCAGTTTGGTAGCGGGTAGCTCCTACGAGCAGTACTTC.

This chain links TRBV29-1 with TRBJ2-1; 8 bases line up with TRBD2. The CDR3 is 19 amino acids. The V segment lost 1 base and the J segment 0 bases; nucleotides outside the gene matches: 14. Germline values: CDR1 SQVTM, CDR2 ANQGSEA. As DNA, the CDR3 is TGCAGCGTTGAAGGGGTGATTAGCGGGATCCGAAGCTCCTACAATGAGCAGTTCTTC. Its protein is CSVEGVISGIRSSYNEQFF.

The chain is built from TRBV9 and TRBJ1-1; TRBD1 matches at 9 bases. Per germline, CDR1 SGDLS and CDR2 YYNGEE. The V gene end was trimmed by 0 bases and the J gene end by 0 bases; junction bases not matched to a gene: 0. CDR3 length equals 15 residues. CDR3: CASSVGTGVNTEAFF. The CDR3 bases are TGTGCCAGCAGCGTAGGGACAGGGGTGAACACTGAAGCTTTCTTT.

The chain joins TRBV7-2 to TRBJ2-1; 7 bases fit TRBD2. CDR3 size: 14 residues. In germline, CDR1 is SGHTA, CDR2 FQGNSA. V was pared by 1 base and J by 9 bases, with 6 bases of the junction left unmatched. CDR3 bases: TGTGCCAGCAGCTTAGTGGAGCGGGGTTTTGAGCAGTTCTTC. It translates to CASSLVERGFEQFF. Full variable domain (remainder filled in from reference TRBV7-2 and TRBJ2-1): GAGVSQSPSNKVTEKGKDVELRCDPISGHTALYWYRQSLGQGLEFLIYFQGNSAPDKSGLPSDRFSAERTGGSVSTLTIQRTQQEDSAVYLCASSLVERGFEQFFGPGTRLTVL.

The genes are TRBV27 and TRBJ2-7; D perhaps matches TRBD2 (5 bases). Germline CDR1 and CDR2: MNHEY and SMNVEV (reference sequence). The CDR3 runs to 15 residues. With 6 bases removed from V and 2 bases from J, the gap between germline ends came to 17 bases. The CDR3: CASSLIPTGTYEQYF. In nucleotides, the CDR3 is TGTGCCAGCAGCCTTATTCCGACGGGGACCTACGAGCAGTACTTC.

The chain carries TRBV2 and TRBJ2-7; 7 nucleotides align to TRBD1. V was pared by 8 bases and J by 3 bases, with 7 bases of the junction left unmatched. The CDR3 runs 13 residues. From germline, CDR1 is SNHLY and CDR2 FYNNEI. The CDR3 here is CASRDSPFYEQYF. Written as DNA, the CDR3 is TGTGCCAGCCGGGACAGTCCCTTCTACGAGCAGTACTTC.